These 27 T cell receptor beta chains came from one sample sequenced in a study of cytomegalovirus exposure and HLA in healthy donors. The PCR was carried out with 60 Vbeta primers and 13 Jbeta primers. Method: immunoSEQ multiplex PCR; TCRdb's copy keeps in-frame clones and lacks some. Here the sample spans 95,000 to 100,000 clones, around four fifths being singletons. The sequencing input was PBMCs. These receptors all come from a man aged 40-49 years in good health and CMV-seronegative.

DNA for the CDR3: TGTGCCAGCAGCGCACCGACAGGGAACACTGAAGCTTTCTTT. Its translation: CASSAPTGNTEAFF. The V call is TRBV5-6, the J call TRBJ1-1; D perhaps matches TRBD1 (6 bases). Germline-derived CDR1 and CDR2 are SGHDT and YYEEEE. V was pared by 4 bases and J by 1 base, with 11 bases between. This CDR3 has 14 amino acids.

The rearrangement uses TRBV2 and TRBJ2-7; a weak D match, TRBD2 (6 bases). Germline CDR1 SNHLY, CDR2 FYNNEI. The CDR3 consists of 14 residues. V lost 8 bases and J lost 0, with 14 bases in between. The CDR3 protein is CASQTGTGSYEQYF. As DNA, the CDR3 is TGTGCCAGCCAGACCGGGACTGGCTCCTACGAGCAGTACTTC.

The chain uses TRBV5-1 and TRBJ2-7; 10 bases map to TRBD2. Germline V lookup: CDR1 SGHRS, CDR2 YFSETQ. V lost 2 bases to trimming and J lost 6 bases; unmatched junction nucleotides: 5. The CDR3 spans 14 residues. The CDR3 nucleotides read TGCGCCAGCAGCTTATCCAGCGGGGGGGCCGAGCAGTACTTC. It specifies CASSLSSGGAEQYF. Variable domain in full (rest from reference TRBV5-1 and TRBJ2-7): KAGVTQTPRYLIKTRGQQVTLSCSPISGHRSVSWYQQTPGQGLQFLFEYFSETQRNKGNFPGRFSGRQFSNSRSEMNVSTLELGDSALYLCASSLSSGGAEQYFGPGTRLTVT.

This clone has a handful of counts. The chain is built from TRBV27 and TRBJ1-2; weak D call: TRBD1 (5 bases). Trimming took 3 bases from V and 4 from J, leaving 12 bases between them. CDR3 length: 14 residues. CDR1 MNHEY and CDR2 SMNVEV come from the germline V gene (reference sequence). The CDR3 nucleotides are TGTGCCAGCAGTTTCCAAGGACAAGTCTATGGCTACACCTTC. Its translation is CASSFQGQVYGYTF.

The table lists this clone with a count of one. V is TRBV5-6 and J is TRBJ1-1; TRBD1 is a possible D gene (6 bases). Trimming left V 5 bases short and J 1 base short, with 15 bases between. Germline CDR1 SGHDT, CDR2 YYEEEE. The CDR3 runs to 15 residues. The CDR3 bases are TGTGCCAGCAGTTGGGGGGGCAGGTCGAACACTGAAGCTTTCTTT. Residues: CASSWGGRSNTEAFF.

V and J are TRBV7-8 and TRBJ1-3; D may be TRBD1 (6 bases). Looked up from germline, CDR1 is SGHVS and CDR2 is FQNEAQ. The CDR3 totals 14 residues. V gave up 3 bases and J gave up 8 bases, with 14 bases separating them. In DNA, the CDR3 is TGTGCCAGCAGCTTGGACAGATTGGGAGACACCATATATTTT. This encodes CASSLDRLGDTIYF.

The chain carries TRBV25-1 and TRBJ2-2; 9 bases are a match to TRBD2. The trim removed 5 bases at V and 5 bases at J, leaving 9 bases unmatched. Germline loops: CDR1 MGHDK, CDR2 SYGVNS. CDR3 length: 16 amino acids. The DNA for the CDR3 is TGTGCCAGCAGTCCTCGCGGGGGGGGCAGTACCGGGGAGCTGTTTTTT. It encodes CASSPRGGGSTGELFF.

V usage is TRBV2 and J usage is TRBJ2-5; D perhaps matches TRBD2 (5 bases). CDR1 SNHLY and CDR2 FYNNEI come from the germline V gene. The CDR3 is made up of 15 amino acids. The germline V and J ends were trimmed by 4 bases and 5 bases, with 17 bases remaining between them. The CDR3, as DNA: TGTGCCAGCAGTGTTATGAGTGTTAGCGTGGAGACCCAGTACTTC. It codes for CASSVMSVSVETQYF. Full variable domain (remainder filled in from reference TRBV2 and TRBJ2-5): EPEVTQTPSHQVTQMGQEVILRCVPISNHLYFYWYRQILGQKVEFLVSFYNNEISEKSEIFDDQFSVERPDGSNFTLKIRSTKLEDSAMYFCASSVMSVSVETQYFGPGTRLLVL.

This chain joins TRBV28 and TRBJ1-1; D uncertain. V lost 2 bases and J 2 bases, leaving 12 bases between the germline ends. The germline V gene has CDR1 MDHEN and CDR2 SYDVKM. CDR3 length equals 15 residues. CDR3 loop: CASSLATSYNTEAFF. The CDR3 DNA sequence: TGTGCCAGCAGTTTAGCTACTTCATATAACACTGAAGCTTTCTTT.

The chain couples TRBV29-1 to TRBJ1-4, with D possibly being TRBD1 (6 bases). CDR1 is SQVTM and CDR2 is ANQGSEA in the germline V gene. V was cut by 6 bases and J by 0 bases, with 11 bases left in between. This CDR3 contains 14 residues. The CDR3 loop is CSVQGSTTNEKLFF. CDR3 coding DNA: TGCAGCGTACAGGGTAGCACAACTAATGAAAAACTGTTTTTT.

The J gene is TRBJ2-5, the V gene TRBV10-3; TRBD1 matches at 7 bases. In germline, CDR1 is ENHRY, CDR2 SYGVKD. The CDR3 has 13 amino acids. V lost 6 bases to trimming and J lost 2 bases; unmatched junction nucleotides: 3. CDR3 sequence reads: CAIRRDSQETQYF. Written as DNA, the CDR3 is TGTGCCATCAGACGGGACAGTCAAGAGACCCAGTACTTC.

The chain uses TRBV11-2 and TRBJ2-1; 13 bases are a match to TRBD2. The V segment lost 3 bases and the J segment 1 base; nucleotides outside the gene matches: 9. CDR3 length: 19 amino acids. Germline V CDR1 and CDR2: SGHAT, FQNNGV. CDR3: CASSFRLAGGSRSYNEQFF. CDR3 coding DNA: TGTGCCAGCAGCTTCCGACTAGCGGGGGGCTCCCGTTCCTACAATGAGCAGTTCTTC.

The CDR3 DNA sequence: TGTGCCAGCAGCACCCCCGGGATTGACTATGGCTACACCTTC. Protein product: CASSTPGIDYGYTF. J is TRBJ1-2 and V is TRBV5-6; D uncertain. V lost 4 bases and J 3 bases, leaving 13 bases between the germline ends. Looked up from germline, CDR1 is SGHDT and CDR2 is YYEEEE. The CDR3 contains 14 residues.

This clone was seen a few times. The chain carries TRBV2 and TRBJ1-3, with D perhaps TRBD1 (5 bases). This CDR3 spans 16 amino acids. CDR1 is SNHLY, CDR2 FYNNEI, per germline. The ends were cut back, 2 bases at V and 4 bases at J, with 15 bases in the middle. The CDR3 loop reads CASSERGPKSGNTIYF. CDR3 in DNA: TGTGCCAGCAGTGAAAGGGGCCCCAAGTCCGGAAACACCATATATTTT.

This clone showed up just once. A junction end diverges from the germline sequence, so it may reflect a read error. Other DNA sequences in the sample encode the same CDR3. The CDR3: CAYRDRVNSPLHF. CDR3 DNA: TGTGCCTACCGGGACAGGGTCAATTCCCCCCTCCACTTT. The J gene is TRBJ1-6, the V gene TRBV10-3, with 9 bases lining up with TRBD1. Germline V gene lookup returns CDR1 ENHRY and CDR2 SYGVKD. The CDR3 extends over 13 amino acids.

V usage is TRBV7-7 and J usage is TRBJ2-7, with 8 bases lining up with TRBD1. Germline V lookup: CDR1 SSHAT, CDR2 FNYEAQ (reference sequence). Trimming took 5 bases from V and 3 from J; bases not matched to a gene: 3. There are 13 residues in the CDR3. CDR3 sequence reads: CASSAGQDYEQYF. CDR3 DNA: TGTGCCAGCAGCGCGGGACAGGACTACGAGCAGTACTTC.

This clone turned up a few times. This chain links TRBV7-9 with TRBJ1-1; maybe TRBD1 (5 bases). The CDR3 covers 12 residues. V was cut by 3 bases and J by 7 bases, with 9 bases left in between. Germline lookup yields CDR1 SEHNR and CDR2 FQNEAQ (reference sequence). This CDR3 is CASSFVGGEAFF. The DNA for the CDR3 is TGTGCCAGCAGCTTCGTGGGGGGTGAAGCTTTCTTT.

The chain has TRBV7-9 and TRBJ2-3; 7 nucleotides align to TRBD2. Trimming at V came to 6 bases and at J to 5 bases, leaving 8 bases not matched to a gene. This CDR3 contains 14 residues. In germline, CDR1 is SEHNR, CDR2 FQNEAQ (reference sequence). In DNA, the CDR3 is TGTGCCAGCAGTCTACGGGGGGTGGGAGATACGCAGTATTTT. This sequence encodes CASSLRGVGDTQYF. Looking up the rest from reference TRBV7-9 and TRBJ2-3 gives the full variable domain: DTGVSQNPRHKITKRGQNVTFRCDPISEHNRLYWYRQTLGQGPEFLTYFQNEAQLEKSRLLSDRFSAERPKGSFSTLEIQRTEQGDSAMYLCASSLRGVGDTQYFGPGTRLTVL.

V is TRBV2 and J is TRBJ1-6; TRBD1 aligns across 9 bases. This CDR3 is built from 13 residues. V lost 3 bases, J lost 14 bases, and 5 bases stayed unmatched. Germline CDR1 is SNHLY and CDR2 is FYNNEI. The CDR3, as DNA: TGTGCCAGCAGTGAGGGGACAGGGAGGACCCTCCACTTT. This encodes CASSEGTGRTLHF.

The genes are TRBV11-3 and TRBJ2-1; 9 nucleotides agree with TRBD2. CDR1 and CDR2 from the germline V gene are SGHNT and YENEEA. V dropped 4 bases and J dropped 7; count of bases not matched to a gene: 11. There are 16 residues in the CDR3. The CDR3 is CASSSRGGGAENEQFF. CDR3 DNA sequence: TGTGCCAGCAGCTCTAGAGGCGGGGGGGCTGAGAATGAGCAGTTCTTC.

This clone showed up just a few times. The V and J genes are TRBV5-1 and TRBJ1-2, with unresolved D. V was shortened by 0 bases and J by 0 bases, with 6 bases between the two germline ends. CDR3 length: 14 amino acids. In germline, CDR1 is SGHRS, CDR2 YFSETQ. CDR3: CASSLDTTNYGYTF. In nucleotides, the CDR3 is TGCGCCAGCAGCTTGGATACAACTAACTATGGCTACACCTTC.

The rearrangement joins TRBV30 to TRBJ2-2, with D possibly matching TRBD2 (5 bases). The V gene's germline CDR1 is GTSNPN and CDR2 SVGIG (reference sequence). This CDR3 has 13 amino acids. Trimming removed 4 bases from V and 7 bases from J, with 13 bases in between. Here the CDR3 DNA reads TGTGCCTGGAACCCTTACGGGGTCGGGGAGCTGTTTTTT. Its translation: CAWNPYGVGELFF.

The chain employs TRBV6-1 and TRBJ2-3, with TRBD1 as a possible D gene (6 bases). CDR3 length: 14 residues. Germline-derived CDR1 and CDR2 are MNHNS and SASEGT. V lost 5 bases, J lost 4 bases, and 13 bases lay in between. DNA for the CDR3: TGTGCCAGCAGTCTCCAGACAGGTCCAGATACGCAGTATTTT. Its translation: CASSLQTGPDTQYF.

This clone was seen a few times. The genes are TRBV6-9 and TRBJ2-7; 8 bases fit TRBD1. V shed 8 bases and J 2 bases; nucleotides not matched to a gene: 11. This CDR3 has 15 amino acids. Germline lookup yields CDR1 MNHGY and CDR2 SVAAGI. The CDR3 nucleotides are TGTGCCAGCTCAGCTACGACAGGGGCCACCTACGAGCAGTACTTC. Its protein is CASSATTGATYEQYF.

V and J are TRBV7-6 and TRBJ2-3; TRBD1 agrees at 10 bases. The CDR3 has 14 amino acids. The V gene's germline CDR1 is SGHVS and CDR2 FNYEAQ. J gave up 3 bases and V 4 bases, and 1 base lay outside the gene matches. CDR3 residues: CASSSGQGTDTQYF. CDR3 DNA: TGTGCCAGCAGCTCGGGACAGGGGACAGATACGCAGTATTTT. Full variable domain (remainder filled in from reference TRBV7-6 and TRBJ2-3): GAGVSQSPRYKVTKRGQDVALRCDPISGHVSLYWYRQALGQGPEFLTYFNYEAQQDKSGLPNDRFSAERPEGSISTLTIQRTEQRDSAMYRCASSSGQGTDTQYFGPGTRLTVL.

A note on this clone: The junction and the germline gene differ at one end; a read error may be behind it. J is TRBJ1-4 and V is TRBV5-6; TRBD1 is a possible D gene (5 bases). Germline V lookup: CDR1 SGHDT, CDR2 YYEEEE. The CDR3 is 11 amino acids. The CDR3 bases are TGTGCCAGCAGCTTGGGGGACTTGATTTATTTT. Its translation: CASSLGDLIYF.

The CDR3 loop reads CASSQDLSGPGEQYF. The CDR3 nucleotides read TGCGCCAGCAGCCAAGATTTAAGTGGCCCAGGCGAGCAGTACTTC. The chain employs TRBV4-1 and TRBJ2-5; D gene unclear. The better agreement between TRBJ2-7 and the DNA end casts doubt on the J call. The CDR3 is made up of 15 amino acids. Germline V CDR1 and CDR2: MGHRA, YSYEKL.